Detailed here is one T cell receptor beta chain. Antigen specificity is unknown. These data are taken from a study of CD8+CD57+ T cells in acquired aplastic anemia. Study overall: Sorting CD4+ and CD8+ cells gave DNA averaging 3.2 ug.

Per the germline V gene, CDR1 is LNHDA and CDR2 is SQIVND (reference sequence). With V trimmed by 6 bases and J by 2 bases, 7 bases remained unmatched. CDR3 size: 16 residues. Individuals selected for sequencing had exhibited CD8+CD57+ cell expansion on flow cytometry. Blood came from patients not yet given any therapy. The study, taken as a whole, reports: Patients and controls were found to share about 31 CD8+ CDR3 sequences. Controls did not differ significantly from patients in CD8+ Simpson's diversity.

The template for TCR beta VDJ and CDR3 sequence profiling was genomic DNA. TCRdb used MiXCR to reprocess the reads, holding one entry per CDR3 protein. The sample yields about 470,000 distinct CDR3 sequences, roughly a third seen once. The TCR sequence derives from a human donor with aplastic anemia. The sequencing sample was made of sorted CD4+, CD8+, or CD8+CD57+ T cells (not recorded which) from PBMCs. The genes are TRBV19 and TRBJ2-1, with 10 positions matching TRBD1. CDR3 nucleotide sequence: TGTGCCAGTAGGGGGACAGGGGCCAGTACCTACAATGAGCAGTTCTTC. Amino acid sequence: CASRGTGASTYNEQFF. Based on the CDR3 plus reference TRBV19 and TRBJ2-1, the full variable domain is DGGITQSPKYLFRKEGQNVTLSCEQNLNHDAMYWYRQDPGQGLRLIYYSQIVNDFQKGDIAEGYSVSREKKESFPLTVTSAQKNPTAFYLCASRGTGASTYNEQFFGPGTRLTVL.